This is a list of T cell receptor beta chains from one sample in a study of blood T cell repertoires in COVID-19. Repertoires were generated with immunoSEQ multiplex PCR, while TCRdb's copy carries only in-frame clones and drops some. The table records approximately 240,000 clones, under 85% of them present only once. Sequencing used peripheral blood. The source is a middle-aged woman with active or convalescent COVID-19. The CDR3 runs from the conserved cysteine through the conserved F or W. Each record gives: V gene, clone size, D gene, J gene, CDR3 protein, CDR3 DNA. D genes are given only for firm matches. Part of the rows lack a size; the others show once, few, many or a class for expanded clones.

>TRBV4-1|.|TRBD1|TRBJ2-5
CASSQDPGQGAQTQYF
TGCGCCAGCAGCCAAGATCCCGGACAGGGGGCACAGACCCAGTACTTC
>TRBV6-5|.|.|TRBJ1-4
CASSYIAGEKLFF
TGTGCCAGCAGTTACATTGCAGGGGAAAAACTGTTTTTT
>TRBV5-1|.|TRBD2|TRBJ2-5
CASSFIAGAQETQYF
TGCGCCAGCAGCTTCATAGCGGGGGCCCAAGAGACCCAGTACTTC
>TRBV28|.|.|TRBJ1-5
CASRTYSNQPQHF
TGTGCCAGCAGGACATATAGCAATCAGCCCCAGCATTTT
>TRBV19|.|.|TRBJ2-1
CASQKQLTAGEQFF
TGTGCCAGTCAAAAACAGTTAACAGCGGGTGAGCAGTTCTTC
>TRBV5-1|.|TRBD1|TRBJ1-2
CASSLEGARGYTF
TGCGCCAGCAGCTTGGAGGGGGCGCGGGGCTACACCTTC
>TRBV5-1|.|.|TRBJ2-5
CASSLAVLYQETQYF
TGCGCCAGCAGCTTGGCAGTACTATATCAAGAGACCCAGTACTTC
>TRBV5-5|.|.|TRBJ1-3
CASSYTGFSGNTIYF
TGTGCCAGCAGCTATACAGGGTTCTCTGGAAACACCATATATTTT
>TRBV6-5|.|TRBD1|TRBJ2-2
CASRADRATGELFF
TGTGCCAGCAGGGCGGACAGGGCCACCGGGGAGCTGTTTTTT
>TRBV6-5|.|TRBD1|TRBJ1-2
CASGQAGYGYTF
TGTGCCAGCGGACAGGCGGGTTATGGCTACACCTTC
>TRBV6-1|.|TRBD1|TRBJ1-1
CASSEVTGGGTQNTEAFF
TGTGCCAGCAGTGAAGTTACAGGGGGCGGGACCCAGAACACTGAAGCTTTCTTT
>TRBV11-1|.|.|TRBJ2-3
CASSRAGRGDGDTQYF
TGTGCCAGCAGTCGAGCCGGCAGGGGTGATGGAGATACGCAGTATTTT
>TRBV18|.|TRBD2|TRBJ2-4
CASSPKAGGRNF
TGTGCCAGCTCACCGAAAGCGGGGGGCCGTAACTTC
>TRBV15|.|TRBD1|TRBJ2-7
CATSRGTGGYEQYF
TGTGCCACCAGCAGGGGGACAGGGGGCTACGAGCAGTACTTC
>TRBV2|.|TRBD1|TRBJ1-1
CASSGQGRGEAFF
TGTGCCAGCAGTGGACAGGGGAGGGGTGAAGCTTTCTTT
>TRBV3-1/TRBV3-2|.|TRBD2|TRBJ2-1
CASSQTSGGAIEQFF
TGTGCCAGCAGCCAGACTAGCGGGGGGGCAATAGAGCAGTTCTTC
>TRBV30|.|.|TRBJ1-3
CAWSRGTIYF
TGTGCCTGGAGTAGGGGGACCATATATTTT
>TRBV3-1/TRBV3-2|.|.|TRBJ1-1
CASSQDAPLRGGAFF
TGTGCCAGCAGCCAAGACGCTCCCCTTAGGGGAGGCGCTTTCTTT
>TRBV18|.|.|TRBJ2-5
CASSSGTQQETQYF
TGTGCCAGCTCCTCCGGGACACAACAAGAGACCCAGTACTTC
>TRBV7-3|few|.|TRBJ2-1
CASSLTSSSSYNEQFF
TGTGCCAGCAGCTTAACTTCGTCTAGCTCCTACAATGAGCAGTTCTTC
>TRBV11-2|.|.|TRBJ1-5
CASSSGSNQPQHF
TGTGCCAGCAGCTCGGGGAGCAATCAGCCCCAGCATTTT
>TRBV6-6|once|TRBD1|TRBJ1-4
CASSWGDRASEKLFF
TGTGCCAGCAGTTGGGGGGACAGGGCCTCTGAAAAACTGTTTTTT
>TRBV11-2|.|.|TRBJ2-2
CASSLDRTQTGELFF
TGTGCCAGCAGCTTAGATAGGACTCAAACCGGGGAGCTGTTTTTT
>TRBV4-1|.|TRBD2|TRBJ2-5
CASSQERTSIETQYF
TGCGCCAGCAGCCAAGAGCGGACTAGCATTGAGACCCAGTACTTC
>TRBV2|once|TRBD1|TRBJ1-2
CASTGQPNYGYTF
TGTGCCAGCACGGGACAGCCTAACTATGGCTACACCTTC
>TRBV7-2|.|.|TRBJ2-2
CASSHQANTGELFF
TGTGCCAGCAGCCACCAGGCGAACACCGGGGAGCTGTTTTTT
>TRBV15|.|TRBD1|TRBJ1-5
CATRTGGSQPQHF
TGTGCCACCAGAACAGGGGGCTCTCAGCCCCAGCATTTT
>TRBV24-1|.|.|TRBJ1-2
CATRSSRGGGYTF
TGTGCCACCAGGTCGAGCAGGGGCGGGGGCTACACCTTC
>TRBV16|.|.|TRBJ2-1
CASSQDTHNEQFF
TGTGCCAGCAGCCAAGACACCCACAATGAGCAGTTCTTC
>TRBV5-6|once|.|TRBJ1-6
CASSPQGVGSPLHF
TGTGCCAGCAGCCCCCAAGGGGTGGGTTCACCCCTCCACTTT
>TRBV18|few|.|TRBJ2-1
CASSVAGVNNEQFF
TGTGCCAGCTCAGTAGCAGGGGTCAACAATGAGCAGTTCTTC
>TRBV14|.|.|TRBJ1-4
CASSHHAAPTNEKLFF
TGTGCCAGCAGCCATCATGCGGCCCCTACTAATGAAAAACTGTTTTTT
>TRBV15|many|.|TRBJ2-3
CATSRDAQTQYF
TGTGCCACCAGCAGAGATGCACAGACGCAGTATTTT
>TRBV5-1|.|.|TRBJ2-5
CASSLDPRGGETQYF
TGCGCCAGCAGCTTGGATCCCCGGGGAGGAGAGACCCAGTACTTC
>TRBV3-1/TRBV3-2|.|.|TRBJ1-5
CASSRSGGHGQPQHF
TGTGCCAGCAGCCGCTCGGGAGGGCACGGGCAGCCCCAGCATTTT
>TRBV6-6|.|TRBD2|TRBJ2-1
CASSILAGSYNEQFF
TGTGCCAGCAGCATACTAGCGGGGAGCTACAATGAGCAGTTCTTC
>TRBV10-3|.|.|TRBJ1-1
CAISAGRLNTEAFF
TGTGCCATCAGCGCGGGTCGGCTGAACACTGAAGCTTTCTTT
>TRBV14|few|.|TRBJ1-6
CASSQGQENSPLHF
TGTGCCAGCAGCCAGGGGCAGGAAAATTCACCCCTCCACTTT
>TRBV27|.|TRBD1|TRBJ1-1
CASSRTGVANTEAFF
TGTGCCAGCAGTAGGACAGGGGTGGCGAACACTGAAGCTTTCTTT
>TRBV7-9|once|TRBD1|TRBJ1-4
CASSPPGQRNEKLFF
TGTGCCAGCAGCCCGCCGGGACAGAGGAATGAAAAACTGTTTTTT
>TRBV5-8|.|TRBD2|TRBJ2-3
CASSLRLAGRGGTQYF
TGTGCCAGCAGTTTGCGACTAGCGGGCCGCGGTGGTACGCAGTATTTT
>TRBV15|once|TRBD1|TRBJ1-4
CATSRGGTEEKLFF
TGTGCCACCAGCAGAGGTGGGACAGAGGAAAAACTGTTTTTT